These 5 T cell receptor beta chains came from one sample sequenced in a study of T-cell reconstitution after alpha-beta-depleted transplantation in children. Unique molecular identifiers were built into the TCRbeta library. TCRdb re-called the PCR reads through MiXCR, storing one row per CDR3 protein. The sample carries about 140,000 distinct CDR3 sequences, 8% to 10% recorded once. Specimen: PBMCs, mostly from graft donor cells, collected 180 days after TCRalphabeta/CD19-depleted stem cell transplant. The receptors originated from a female patient aged 2 to 10 who had a stem cell transplant for congenital amegakaryocytic thrombocytopenia, so the T cells may come from the graft donor.

This clonotype was recorded at least ten times. The genes are TRBV20-1 and TRBJ1-2; D remains ambiguous. CDR1 is DFQATT and CDR2 is SNEGSKA in the germline V gene (reference sequence). CDR3 length equals 13 residues. Trimming left V 8 bases short and J 1 base short, with 14 bases between. CDR3 amino acids: CSPARDINYGYTF. The CDR3 nucleotides are TGCAGTCCAGCAAGGGATATTAACTATGGCTACACCTTC.

This clonotype showed up many times. The gene calls are TRBV10-3 and TRBJ2-1; D is ambiguous. Germline V gene lookup returns CDR1 ENHRY and CDR2 SYGVKD. This CDR3 has 15 amino acids. V gave up 0 bases and J gave up 7 bases, with 13 bases separating them. CDR3: CAISESLDRLNEQFF. CDR3 nucleotides: TGTGCCATCAGTGAGTCGCTAGATCGACTGAATGAGCAGTTCTTC.

This rearrangement joins TRBV7-7 to TRBJ2-1, with 8 bases fitting TRBD1. This CDR3 has 15 residues. In germline, CDR1 is SSHAT, CDR2 FNYEAQ (reference sequence). V dropped 5 bases and J dropped 6; count of bases not matched to a gene: 9. The DNA for the CDR3 is TGTGCCAGCAGCAAAGGACAGGGTCTTTCCAATGAGCAGTTCTTC. Translation gives CASSKGQGLSNEQFF.

There are many counts of this clonotype. The rearrangement links TRBV20-1 to TRBJ1-2; 7 nucleotides match TRBD1. This CDR3 comprises 16 residues. V lost 0 bases, J lost 2 bases, and 9 bases stayed unmatched. In germline, CDR1 is DFQATT, CDR2 SNEGSKA (reference sequence). The CDR3 is CSARETGTALNYGYTF. For the CDR3, the DNA is TGCAGTGCTAGAGAAACCGGGACAGCCTTAAACTATGGCTACACCTTC.

Many counts were recorded for this clonotype. The chain couples TRBV20-1 to TRBJ2-5; possibly TRBD2 for D (6 bases). Germline V gene sequence: CDR1 DFQATT, CDR2 SNEGSKA (reference sequence). The CDR3 runs to 16 residues. V shed 3 bases and J shed 4 bases, with 21 bases lying between them. In DNA, the CDR3 is TGCAGTGCTAGTCTCGCGGGGCCGGAGTTTTTAGAGACCCAGTACTTC. It encodes CSASLAGPEFLETQYF.